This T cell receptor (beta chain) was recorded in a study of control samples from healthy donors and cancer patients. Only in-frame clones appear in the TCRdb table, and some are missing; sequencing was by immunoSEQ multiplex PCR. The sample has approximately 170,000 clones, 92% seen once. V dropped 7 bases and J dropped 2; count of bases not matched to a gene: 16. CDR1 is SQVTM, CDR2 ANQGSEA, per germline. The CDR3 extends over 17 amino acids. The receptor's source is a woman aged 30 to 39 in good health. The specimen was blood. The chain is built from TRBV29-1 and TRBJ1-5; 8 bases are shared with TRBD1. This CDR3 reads CSARLEDRVGRNQPQHF. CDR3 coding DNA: TGCAGCGCACGACTTGAGGACAGGGTGGGCCGCAATCAGCCCCAGCATTTT.